This T cell receptor (beta chain) stems from a study of early T cells in non-severe SARS-CoV-2 infection. V was trimmed by 3 bases and J by 1 base, leaving 7 bases between them. The CDR3 is 13 amino acids. This clonotype has a count of ten or more. In the library, individual cDNA molecules carried attached unique molecular identifiers. TCRdb recomputed calls from the 5' RACE reads with MiXCR, one row per CDR3 protein. Of over 9,000 distinct CDR3 sequences in the sample, around 5% were seen once. The genes are TRBV12-3 or TRBV12-4 and TRBJ2-7, with D hard to call. The sequenced sample consisted of whole blood. The origin of this receptor is an adult who was a healthcare worker with PCR-confirmed SARS-CoV-2 infection or an uninfected control (not recorded which). CDR3 region: CASSFRESYEQYF. CDR3 nucleotide sequence: TGTGCCAGCAGTTTTAGGGAATCCTACGAGCAGTACTTC.